This entry lists 7 T cell receptor beta chains sequenced from one sample in a study of blood T cell repertoires in COVID-19. Sequencing used immunoSEQ multiplex PCR; TCRdb keeps in-frame clones, though not all of them. This table holds 68,000 or so clones, more than 70% found once. Specimen: peripheral blood. The receptors derive from a man in his forties or fifties with acute or convalescent COVID-19.

The chain uses TRBV12-5 and TRBJ2-1, with 11 bases matching TRBD1. Germline-derived CDR1 and CDR2 are LGHNT and FRNRAP. With 2 bases clipped from V and 3 bases from J, the junction kept 6 bases outside the gene matches. The CDR3 is 17 amino acids. This CDR3 reads CASGLPRTGGFYNEQFF. Written as DNA, the CDR3 is TGTGCTAGTGGTTTGCCACGGACAGGGGGCTTCTACAATGAGCAGTTCTTC.

The chain uses TRBV28 and TRBJ2-1, with 15 positions matching TRBD2. Germline assignment: CDR1 MDHEN and CDR2 SYDVKM. This CDR3 contains 17 residues. Unmatched junction bases numbered 4, after V lost 6 bases and J lost 1 base. CDR3 residues: CASSGTSGRTSYNEQFF. For the CDR3, the DNA is TGTGCCAGCAGCGGGACTAGCGGGAGGACGTCCTACAATGAGCAGTTCTTC. Combining the CDR3 with reference TRBV28 and TRBJ2-1 gives the whole variable domain DVKVTQSSRYLVKRTGEKVFLECVQDMDHENMFWYRQDPGLGLRLIYFSYDVKMKEKGDIPEGYSVSREKKERFSLILESASTNQTSMYLCASSGTSGRTSYNEQFFGPGTRLTVL.

The rearrangement uses TRBV5-5 and TRBJ2-3; D ambiguous. This CDR3 has 10 residues. Germline V lookup: CDR1 SGHKS, CDR2 YYEKEE (reference sequence). V lost 0 bases and J 11 bases, leaving 4 bases between the germline ends. Here the CDR3 reads CASSLERQYF. The CDR3 nucleotides read TGTGCCAGCAGCTTGGAGAGGCAGTATTTT.

V and J are TRBV19 and TRBJ1-5, with 7 bases matching TRBD1. V gave up 4 bases and J gave up 3 bases; unmatched junction bases: 6. CDR3 size: 15 residues. Germline loops: CDR1 LNHDA, CDR2 SQIVND (reference sequence). Here the CDR3 reads CASSTIQGLNQPQHF. Here the CDR3 DNA reads TGTGCCAGTAGTACAATACAGGGGCTCAATCAGCCCCAGCATTTT. Filled out from reference TRBV19 and TRBJ1-5, the complete variable domain reads DGGITQSPKYLFRKEGQNVTLSCEQNLNHDAMYWYRQDPGQGLRLIYYSQIVNDFQKGDIAEGYSVSREKKESFPLTVTSAQKNPTAFYLCASSTIQGLNQPQHFGDGTRLSIL.

V gene TRBV4-1 combines with J gene TRBJ2-7; possible D gene TRBD2, 7 bases. The CDR3 has 15 amino acids. The ends were cut back, 2 bases at V and 2 bases at J, with 13 bases in the middle. Germline CDR1 and CDR2: MGHRA and YSYEKL. The CDR3 protein is CASSQNGGAPYEQYF. CDR3 DNA sequence: TGCGCCAGCAGCCAAAATGGGGGGGCTCCCTACGAGCAGTACTTC.

This sequence joins TRBV3-1 (or the pseudogene TRBV3-2) and TRBJ1-1, with 10 bases matching TRBD1. CDR1 is LGHDT, CDR2 YNNKEL, per germline (reference sequence). The CDR3 covers 14 residues. V gave up 8 bases and J gave up 10 bases; unmatched junction bases: 13. DNA of the CDR3: TGTGCCAGCGATACACCGGGACAGGGGAAGGGAGCTTTCTTT. Amino acid sequence: CASDTPGQGKGAFF.

The chain is built from TRBV19 and TRBJ1-1; 8 bases are a match to TRBD1. V was clipped by 7 bases and J by 3 bases; unmatched bases: 7. CDR3 length: 14 amino acids. CDR1 and CDR2 (germline): LNHDA, SQIVND (reference sequence). CDR3 coding DNA: TGTGCCAGTATCCCCAGGGGGCTGGACACTGAAGCTTTCTTT. It translates to CASIPRGLDTEAFF.